This T cell receptor (beta chain) stems from a study of blood T cell repertoires in COVID-19. The CDR3 contains 14 residues. CDR1 is MNHEY, CDR2 SVGAGI, per germline. V shed 6 bases, J shed 10 bases, and the junction held 9 bases outside the gene matches. In the source study's methods: From reference gene primer amplification, estimates of nucleated cell counts were derived. TCRdb's table, derived via immunoSEQ multiplex PCR, lists solely in-frame clones and lacks some. V, J and clone size reflect that table, while D and trimming were determined from the DNA. The sample has around 180,000 clones, roughly nine tenths seen once.

The rearrangement joins TRBV6-5 to TRBJ1-6; TRBD1 matches at 7 bases. Material: peripheral blood. The sequence was collected from a man between 65 and 79 years old with active or convalescent COVID-19. The CDR3 sequence: CASRQGQRGSPLHF. The DNA for the CDR3 is TGTGCCAGCAGACAGGGACAGCGAGGGTCACCCCTCCACTTT.